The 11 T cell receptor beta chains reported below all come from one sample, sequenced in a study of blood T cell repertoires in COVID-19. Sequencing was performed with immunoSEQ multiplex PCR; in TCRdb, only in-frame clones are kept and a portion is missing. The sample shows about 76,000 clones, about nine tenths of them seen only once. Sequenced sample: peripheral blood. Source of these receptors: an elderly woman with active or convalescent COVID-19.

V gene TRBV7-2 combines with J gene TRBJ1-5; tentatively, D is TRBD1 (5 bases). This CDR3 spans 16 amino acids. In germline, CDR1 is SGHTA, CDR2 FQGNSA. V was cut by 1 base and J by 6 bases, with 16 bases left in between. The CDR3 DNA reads TGTGCCAGCAGCTTAGTGCTGCAGGGCGTCGGTCAGCCCCAGCATTTT. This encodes CASSLVLQGVGQPQHF.

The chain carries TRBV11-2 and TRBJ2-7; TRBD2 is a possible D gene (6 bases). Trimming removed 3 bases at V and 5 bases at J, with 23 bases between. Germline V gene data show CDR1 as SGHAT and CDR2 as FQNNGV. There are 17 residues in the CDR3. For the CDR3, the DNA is TGTGCCAGCAGCTTGGACTATCTAAGACTAGAGTTCCACGAGCAGTACTTC. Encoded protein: CASSLDYLRLEFHEQYF.

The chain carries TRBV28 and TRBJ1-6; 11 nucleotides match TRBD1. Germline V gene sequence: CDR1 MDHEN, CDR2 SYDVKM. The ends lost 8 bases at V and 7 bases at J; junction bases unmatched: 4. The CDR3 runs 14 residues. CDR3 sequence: CASVGQGANSPLHF. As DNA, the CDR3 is TGTGCCAGCGTAGGACAGGGGGCCAATTCACCCCTCCACTTT. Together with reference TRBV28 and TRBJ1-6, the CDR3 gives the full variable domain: DVKVTQSSRYLVKRTGEKVFLECVQDMDHENMFWYRQDPGLGLRLIYFSYDVKMKEKGDIPEGYSVSREKKERFSLILESASTNQTSMYLCASVGQGANSPLHFGNGTRLTVT.

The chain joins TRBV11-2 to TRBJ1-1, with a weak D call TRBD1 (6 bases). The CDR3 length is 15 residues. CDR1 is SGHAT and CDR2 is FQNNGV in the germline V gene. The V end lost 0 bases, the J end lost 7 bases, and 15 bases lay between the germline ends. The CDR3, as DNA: TGTGCCAGCAGCTTAGACCCCGGGACACCTCATGAAGCTTTCTTT. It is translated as CASSLDPGTPHEAFF.

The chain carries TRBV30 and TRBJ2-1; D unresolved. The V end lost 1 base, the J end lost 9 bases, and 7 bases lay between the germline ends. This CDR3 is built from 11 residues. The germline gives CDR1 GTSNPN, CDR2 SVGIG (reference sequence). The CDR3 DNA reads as TGTGCCTGGAGTGGTAGTACTGAGCAGTTCTTC. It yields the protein CAWSGSTEQFF.

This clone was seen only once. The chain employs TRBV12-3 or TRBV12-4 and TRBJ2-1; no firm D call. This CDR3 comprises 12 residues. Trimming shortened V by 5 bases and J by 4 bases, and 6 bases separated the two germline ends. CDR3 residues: CASSPGYNEQFF. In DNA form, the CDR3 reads TGTGCCAGCAGTCCCGGTTACAATGAGCAGTTCTTC.

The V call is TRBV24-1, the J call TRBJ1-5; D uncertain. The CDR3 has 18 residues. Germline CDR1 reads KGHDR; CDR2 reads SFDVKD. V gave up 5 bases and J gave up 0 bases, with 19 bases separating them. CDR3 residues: CATSGADGGNFSNQPQHF. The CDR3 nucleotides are TGTGCCACCAGTGGGGCTGATGGAGGAAACTTTAGCAATCAGCCCCAGCATTTT.

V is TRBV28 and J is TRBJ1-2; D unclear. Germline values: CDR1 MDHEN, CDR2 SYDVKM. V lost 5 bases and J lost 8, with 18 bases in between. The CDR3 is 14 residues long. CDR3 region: CASSQGPGYDGYTF. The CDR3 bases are TGTGCCAGCAGTCAAGGCCCCGGGTACGACGGCTACACCTTC.

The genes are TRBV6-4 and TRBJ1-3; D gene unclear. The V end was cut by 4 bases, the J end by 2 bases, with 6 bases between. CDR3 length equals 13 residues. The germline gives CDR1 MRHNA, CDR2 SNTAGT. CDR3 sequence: CASSVAAGNTIYF. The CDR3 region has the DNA TGTGCCAGCAGTGTGGCAGCTGGAAACACCATATATTTT.

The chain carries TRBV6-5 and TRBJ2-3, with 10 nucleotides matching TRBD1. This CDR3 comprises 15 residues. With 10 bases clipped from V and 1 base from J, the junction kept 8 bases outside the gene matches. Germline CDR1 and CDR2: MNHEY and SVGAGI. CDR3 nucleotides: TGTGCCACCCGGGACAGGGGTAGGGGCACAGATACGCAGTATTTT. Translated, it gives CATRDRGRGTDTQYF.

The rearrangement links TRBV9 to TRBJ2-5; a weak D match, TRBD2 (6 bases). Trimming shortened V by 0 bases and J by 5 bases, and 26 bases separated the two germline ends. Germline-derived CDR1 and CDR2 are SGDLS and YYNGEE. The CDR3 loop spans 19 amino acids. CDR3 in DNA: TGTGCCAGCAGCGTAGTCCTAGCGCCCGCGCGTATGATCAGTGAGACCCAGTACTTC. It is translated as CASSVVLAPARMISETQYF.